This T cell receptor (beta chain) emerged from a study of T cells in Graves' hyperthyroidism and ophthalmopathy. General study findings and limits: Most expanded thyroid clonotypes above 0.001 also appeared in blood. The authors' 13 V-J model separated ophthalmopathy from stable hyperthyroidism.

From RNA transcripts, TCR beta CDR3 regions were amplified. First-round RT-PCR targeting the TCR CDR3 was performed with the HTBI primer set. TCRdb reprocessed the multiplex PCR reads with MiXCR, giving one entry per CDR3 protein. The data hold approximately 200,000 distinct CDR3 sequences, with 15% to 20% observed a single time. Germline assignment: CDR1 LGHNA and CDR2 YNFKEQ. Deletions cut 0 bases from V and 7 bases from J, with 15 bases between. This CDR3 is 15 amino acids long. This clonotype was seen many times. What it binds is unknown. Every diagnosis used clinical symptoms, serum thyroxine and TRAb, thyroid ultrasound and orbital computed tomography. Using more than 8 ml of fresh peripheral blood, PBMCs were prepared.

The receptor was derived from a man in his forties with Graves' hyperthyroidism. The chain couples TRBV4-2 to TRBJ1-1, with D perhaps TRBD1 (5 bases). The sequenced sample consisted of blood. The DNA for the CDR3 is TGTGCCAGCAGCCAAGACGAGCGGGGCTCGAATGAAGCTTTCTTT. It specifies CASSQDERGSNEAFF.